A selection of T cell receptor beta chains follows, all from one sample in a study of blood T cell repertoires in COVID-19. Measured with immunoSEQ multiplex PCR; TCRdb has only the in-frame clones, and not every one. This table has roughly 230,000 clones, 84% appearing once. Sequences were obtained from peripheral blood. The receptors shown here come from a man between 50 and 59 years old with acute or convalescent COVID-19. Both conserved end residues are part of each CDR3. The order of the fields is clone size, J gene, D gene, V gene, CDR3 DNA, CDR3 protein. The D gene is left open where the match is weak. Size is stated for part of the rows, as once, few or many counts, or as a class when the clone is expanded.

abundance: once
j_gene: TRBJ1-3
d_gene: NA
v_gene: TRBV28
CDR3nt: TGTGCCAGCACCCAGTTTGGAAACACCATATATTTT
CDR3aa: CASTQFGNTIYF

abundance: NA
j_gene: TRBJ2-7
d_gene: NA
v_gene: TRBV7-6
CDR3nt: TGTGCCAGCAGCTTATACACAGGGACCTCCTACGAGCAGTACTTC
CDR3aa: CASSLYTGTSYEQYF

abundance: once
j_gene: TRBJ2-4
d_gene: TRBD1
v_gene: TRBV9
CDR3nt: TGTGCCAGCAGCGGGACAGGGTTGGGCATTCAGTACTTC
CDR3aa: CASSGTGLGIQYF

abundance: NA
j_gene: TRBJ2-7
d_gene: TRBD2
v_gene: TRBV25-1
CDR3nt: TGTGCCACCTCCCCGGCTAGCGGGAGGGTGGGTGAGCAGTACTTC
CDR3aa: CATSPASGRVGEQYF

abundance: NA
j_gene: TRBJ2-7
d_gene: TRBD2
v_gene: TRBV19
CDR3nt: TGTGCCAGTACCGGACTAGCGGGGGACGAGCAGTACTTC
CDR3aa: CASTGLAGDEQYF

abundance: NA
j_gene: TRBJ1-5
d_gene: NA
v_gene: TRBV28
CDR3nt: TGTGCCAGCAGTTTAACCAGAGCTAGGTATAGCAATCAGCCCCAGCATTTT
CDR3aa: CASSLTRARYSNQPQHF

abundance: NA
j_gene: TRBJ2-5
d_gene: TRBD2
v_gene: TRBV24-1
CDR3nt: TGTGCCACCAGTGAGGGACTAGCGGGAGTGCAAGAGACCCAGTACTTC
CDR3aa: CATSEGLAGVQETQYF

abundance: NA
j_gene: TRBJ2-7
d_gene: NA
v_gene: TRBV5-6
CDR3nt: TGTGCCAGCAGCTCAGGGAGGAACGAGCAGTACTTC
CDR3aa: CASSSGRNEQYF

abundance: NA
j_gene: TRBJ2-1
d_gene: NA
v_gene: TRBV5-4
CDR3nt: TGTGCCAGCAGCCCGGATGTGGCGGGGTACGATAGCGATGAGCAGTTCTTC
CDR3aa: CASSPDVAGYDSDEQFF

abundance: once
j_gene: TRBJ1-2
d_gene: NA
v_gene: TRBV7-2
CDR3nt: TGTGCCAGCAGCTTAGGGCCCCTCAACTATGGCTACACCTTC
CDR3aa: CASSLGPLNYGYTF

abundance: once
j_gene: TRBJ2-3
d_gene: TRBD2
v_gene: TRBV3-1/TRBV3-2
CDR3nt: TGTGCCAGCAGCCCTAGCGGGGGGGCCACAGATACGCAGTATTTT
CDR3aa: CASSPSGGATDTQYF

abundance: NA
j_gene: TRBJ2-4
d_gene: NA
v_gene: TRBV6-5
CDR3nt: TGTGCCAGCATTCCGGCTGGGGCTTCCAAAAACATTCAGTACTTC
CDR3aa: CASIPAGASKNIQYF

abundance: NA
j_gene: TRBJ2-3
d_gene: TRBD1
v_gene: TRBV9
CDR3nt: TGTGCCAGCAGCGTAGGTAGGGAGACAGGGGTTACGCGAGATACGCAGTATTTT
CDR3aa: CASSVGRETGVTRDTQYF

abundance: NA
j_gene: TRBJ2-5
d_gene: NA
v_gene: TRBV19
CDR3nt: TGTGCCAGTAGTATCCTTGTGGGTGGGAGCGGAGAGACCCAGTACTTC
CDR3aa: CASSILVGGSGETQYF

abundance: NA
j_gene: TRBJ2-3
d_gene: NA
v_gene: TRBV5-8
CDR3nt: TGTGCCAGCAGCTTAAGGGGGGGTCCAGATACGCAGTATTTT
CDR3aa: CASSLRGGPDTQYF

abundance: NA
j_gene: TRBJ1-5
d_gene: TRBD1
v_gene: TRBV28
CDR3nt: TGTGCCAGCAGTTTAGGACAGGGGGCGATTCAGCCCCAGCATTTT
CDR3aa: CASSLGQGAIQPQHF

abundance: NA
j_gene: TRBJ1-1
d_gene: TRBD1
v_gene: TRBV7-3
CDR3nt: TGTGCCAGCAGCGTCACAGGGGGCGCATCCACTGAAGCTTTCTTT
CDR3aa: CASSVTGGASTEAFF

abundance: NA
j_gene: TRBJ2-7
d_gene: NA
v_gene: TRBV28
CDR3nt: TGTGCCAGCAGGGTAAACCGGGACTCGAGCTCCTACGAGCAGTACTTC
CDR3aa: CASRVNRDSSSYEQYF

abundance: NA
j_gene: TRBJ2-5
d_gene: TRBD2
v_gene: TRBV19
CDR3nt: TGTGCCAGTAGTACGACTAGCGGGGAAGAGACCCAGTACTTC
CDR3aa: CASSTTSGEETQYF

abundance: NA
j_gene: TRBJ1-1
d_gene: TRBD1
v_gene: TRBV2
CDR3nt: TGTGCCAGCAGCCCGGACAGGGAATTTCCTACTGAAGCTTTCTTT
CDR3aa: CASSPDREFPTEAFF

abundance: NA
j_gene: TRBJ2-2
d_gene: NA
v_gene: TRBV9
CDR3nt: TGTGCCAGCAGCCAACAAACCGGGACTCCCACCGGGGAGCTGTTTTTT
CDR3aa: CASSQQTGTPTGELFF

abundance: NA
j_gene: TRBJ2-1
d_gene: TRBD2
v_gene: TRBV2
CDR3nt: TGTGCCAGCAGCGCAATCGGGACTAGCGGGGTGAATGAGCAGTTCTTC
CDR3aa: CASSAIGTSGVNEQFF

abundance: NA
j_gene: TRBJ1-1
d_gene: NA
v_gene: TRBV7-6
CDR3nt: TGTGCCAGCAGCCCCCGCGATTTTATACGGGTTAGTTCGAACACTGAAGCTTTCTTT
CDR3aa: CASSPRDFIRVSSNTEAFF

abundance: NA
j_gene: TRBJ2-1
d_gene: NA
v_gene: TRBV6-5
CDR3nt: TGTGCCAGCAGTTACGGGGGCAGTTACAATGAGCAGTTCTTC
CDR3aa: CASSYGGSYNEQFF

abundance: NA
j_gene: TRBJ1-2
d_gene: TRBD1
v_gene: TRBV10-3
CDR3nt: TGTGCCATCAGACCGGGACAGGGAGGAGGCTACACCTTC
CDR3aa: CAIRPGQGGGYTF

abundance: NA
j_gene: TRBJ2-1
d_gene: TRBD2
v_gene: TRBV5-1
CDR3nt: TGCGCCAGTACCCCAGGACTAGCGGGAGAGGACAGGTACAATGAGCAGTTCTTC
CDR3aa: CASTPGLAGEDRYNEQFF

abundance: NA
j_gene: TRBJ1-1
d_gene: NA
v_gene: TRBV5-5
CDR3nt: TGTGCCAGCAGCCTCTGGACTGGAGTCTCGAACACTGAAGCTTTCTTT
CDR3aa: CASSLWTGVSNTEAFF

abundance: NA
j_gene: TRBJ1-6
d_gene: NA
v_gene: TRBV7-9
CDR3nt: TGTGCCAGCACGCAGGGTATTTGGTCACCCCTCCACTTT
CDR3aa: CASTQGIWSPLHF